The 21 T cell receptor beta chains given below trace back to one sample, sequenced in a study of T-cell memory formation after mild COVID-19. TCRdb ran MiXCR on the 5' RACE reads and lists one entry per CDR3 protein. The sample lists just over 200,000 distinct CDR3 sequences, approximately 10% occurring once. The specimen sequenced was PBMCs or a T cell subset sorted from them (not recorded which). These receptors were collected from a man aged 18 to 30 who had mild COVID-19 (a few samples of this study predate the infection). Cell type and time point are not known.

This clonotype was detected a few times. This sequence joins TRBV6-2 or TRBV6-3 and TRBJ2-2, with D possibly TRBD1 on 5 matching bases. This CDR3 has 14 residues. Trimming left V 6 bases short and J 1 base short, with 9 bases between. In germline, CDR1 is MNHEY, CDR2 SVGEGT. CDR3: CASRPTVNTGELFF. The CDR3 DNA reads TGTGCCAGCAGGCCGACAGTGAACACCGGGGAGCTGTTTTTT.

The chain links TRBV12-3 or TRBV12-4 to TRBJ1-5; D remains ambiguous. The CDR3 length is 17 residues. With 4 bases removed from V and 0 bases from J, the gap between germline ends came to 16 bases. CDR3 DNA sequence: TGTGCCAGCAGTTCCCATAGGGCAGACTATAGCAATCAGCCCCAGCATTTT. Protein product: CASSSHRADYSNQPQHF.

There are a few counts of this clonotype. The chain recombines TRBV11-2 with TRBJ1-3; the D is unclear. CDR1 is SGHAT and CDR2 is FQNNGV in the germline V gene. V shed 6 bases and J shed 2 bases, with 5 bases lying between them. The CDR3 sequence is 12 residues long. CDR3 amino acids: CASRVTGNTIYF. For the CDR3, the DNA is TGTGCCAGCAGGGTAACTGGAAACACCATATATTTT.

The gene calls are TRBV12-3 or TRBV12-4 and TRBJ2-2; no clear D gene. V lost 5 bases and J lost 6, with 4 bases in between. The CDR3 spans 11 residues. In DNA form, the CDR3 reads TGTGCCAGCAGTAGCGCCGGGGAGCTGTTTTTT. Its translation: CASSSAGELFF.

J is TRBJ2-1 and V is TRBV9, with TRBD2 as a possible D gene (6 bases). CDR3 length: 12 amino acids. The V end was cut by 0 bases, the J end by 8 bases, with 6 bases between. Germline V gene sequence: CDR1 SGDLS, CDR2 YYNGEE. This CDR3 reads CASSVAGDEQFF. In nucleotides, the CDR3 is TGTGCCAGCAGCGTAGCGGGGGATGAGCAGTTCTTC.

This clonotype came up a few times. The CDR3 sequence: CASSDTGDQPQHF. The DNA for the CDR3 is TGTGCCAGCAGTGACACGGGGGATCAGCCCCAGCATTTT. The V gene is TRBV6-4, the J gene TRBJ1-5, with D perhaps matching TRBD1 (5 bases). The germline gives CDR1 MRHNA, CDR2 SNTAGT. This CDR3 comprises 13 residues. Trimming left V 2 bases short and J 5 bases short, with 7 bases between.

A few counts support this clonotype. The chain employs TRBV5-1 and TRBJ2-6; D might be TRBD1 (6 bases). This CDR3 contains 17 residues. Trimming shortened V by 3 bases and J by 2 bases, and 15 bases separated the two germline ends. CDR1 is SGHRS and CDR2 is YFSETQ in the germline V gene. This CDR3 reads CASSSGQGTTGANVLTF. The CDR3, as DNA: TGCGCCAGCAGCTCCGGCCAGGGGACGACTGGGGCCAACGTCCTGACTTTC.

Here the CDR3 reads CASSLIVGTEAFF. CDR3 in DNA: TGTGCCAGCAGCTTGATTGTAGGCACTGAAGCTTTCTTT. The chain carries TRBV5-5 and TRBJ1-1; D unclear. The CDR3 consists of 13 residues. Germline V gives CDR1 SGHKS, CDR2 YYEKEE (reference sequence). V was cut by 1 base and J by 4 bases, with 8 bases left in between.

At least ten counts were recorded for this clonotype. V is TRBV7-3 and J is TRBJ1-1; possible D gene TRBD1, 5 bases. Trimming pared 6 bases from V and 0 bases from J, leaving 8 bases between. Germline CDR1 SGHTA, CDR2 FQGTGA. This CDR3 contains 13 residues. CDR3 DNA: TGTGCCAGCAGTCGACAGATGAACACTGAAGCTTTCTTT. This codes for CASSRQMNTEAFF.

This clonotype was recorded a few times. The J gene is TRBJ1-1, the V gene TRBV2; D call uncertain. Trimming took off 8 bases at V and 0 bases at J, with 10 bases between the two ends. The CDR3 length is 13 residues. CDR1 is SNHLY, CDR2 FYNNEI, per germline. The CDR3 sequence is CASGEEVNTEAFF. For the CDR3, the DNA is TGTGCCAGCGGGGAGGAGGTGAACACTGAAGCTTTCTTT.

The chain is built from TRBV4-1 and TRBJ2-2; the match to TRBD2 covers 8 bases. Germline CDR1 MGHRA, CDR2 YSYEKL. The CDR3 runs to 17 residues. V shed 1 base, J shed 4 bases, and the junction held 8 bases outside the gene matches. The CDR3 DNA follows: TGCGCCAGCAGCCAAGGGCGCGGGGGGCCAACCACCGGGGAGCTGTTTTTT. This sequence encodes CASSQGRGGPTTGELFF.

This clonotype was recorded at least ten times. The gene calls are TRBV29-1 and TRBJ1-3, with D possibly matching TRBD1 (6 bases). The CDR3 is 15 amino acids. CDR1 is SQVTM and CDR2 is ANQGSEA in the germline V gene. Trimming removed 7 bases at V and 0 bases at J, with 16 bases between. CDR3 residues: CSAGGPGNSGNTIYF. In nucleotides, the CDR3 is TGCAGCGCCGGGGGGCCAGGAAACTCTGGAAACACCATATATTTT.

This clonotype has more than one count but fewer than ten. V is TRBV20-1 and J is TRBJ1-2; 12 nucleotides agree with TRBD1. J was trimmed by 7 bases and V by 5 bases; bases with no gene match: 5. From germline, CDR1 is DFQATT and CDR2 SNEGSKA (reference sequence). The CDR3 loop spans 13 amino acids. The CDR3, as DNA: TGCAGTGCTGGGGACAGGGGGCGAGGTGGCTACACCTTC. It specifies CSAGDRGRGGYTF.

The rearrangement links TRBV30 to TRBJ2-3; D uncertain. The CDR3 sequence is 11 residues long. Trimming took off 3 bases at V and 5 bases at J, with 6 bases between the two ends. Germline values: CDR1 GTSNPN, CDR2 SVGIG (reference sequence). CDR3 DNA sequence: TGTGCCTGGAGCCTCTTAGATACGCAGTATTTT. Its translation is CAWSLLDTQYF.

The sample holds many counts of this clonotype. J is TRBJ1-6 and V is TRBV5-1; D is perhaps TRBD1 (5 bases). This CDR3 comprises 16 residues. Per germline, CDR1 SGHRS and CDR2 YFSETQ. V gave up 1 base and J gave up 9 bases, with 17 bases separating them. The CDR3 sequence is CASSLPPQGSGSPLHF. The CDR3 DNA follows: TGCGCCAGCAGCTTGCCCCCCCAGGGTTCGGGTTCACCCCTCCACTTT.

This clonotype was detected only a few times. V is TRBV5-6 and J is TRBJ1-2; TRBD1 matches at 10 bases. The junction had 9 bases not matched to a gene; V was cut back by 3 bases and J by 4 bases. The germline CDR1 and CDR2 sequences are SGHDT and YYEEEE. This CDR3 has 16 residues. The CDR3 is CASSSRRTGGVYGYTF. CDR3 DNA sequence: TGTGCCAGCAGCTCCCGACGGACAGGGGGAGTCTATGGCTACACCTTC. Full variable domain (remainder filled in from reference TRBV5-6 and TRBJ1-2): DAGVTQSPTHLIKTRGQQVTLRCSPKSGHDTVSWYQQALGQGPQFIFQYYEEEERQRGNFPDRFSGHQFPNYSSELNVNALLLGDSALYLCASSSRRTGGVYGYTFGSGTRLTVV.

The table lists this clonotype with many counts. The V and J genes are TRBV12-3 or TRBV12-4 and TRBJ2-1; D may be TRBD1 or TRBD2 (5 bases each). V lost 8 bases to trimming and J lost 5 bases, with 16 bases between them. The CDR3 runs 14 residues. The CDR3 region has the DNA TGTGCCAGCCGCCGACAGCGGATTGACAATGAGCAGTTCTTC. Encoded protein: CASRRQRIDNEQFF.

In this sample, this clonotype turned up a few times. This chain joins TRBV12-3 or TRBV12-4 and TRBJ1-5, with D possibly matching TRBD1 (5 bases). Trimming left V 1 base short and J 6 bases short, with 7 bases between. This CDR3 comprises 13 residues. CDR3 in amino acids: CASSLEGTQPQHF. In nucleotides, the CDR3 is TGTGCCAGCAGTTTAGAGGGGACTCAGCCCCAGCATTTT.

This chain links TRBV6-5 with TRBJ2-1, with 7 positions matching TRBD1. Looked up from germline, CDR1 is MNHEY and CDR2 is SVGAGI. The V segment lost 6 bases and the J segment 7 bases; nucleotides outside the gene matches: 12. The CDR3 loop spans 15 amino acids. CDR3 region: CASRTAGTVGNEQFF. As DNA, the CDR3 is TGTGCCAGCAGGACGGCCGGGACAGTCGGTAATGAGCAGTTCTTC.

In its sample, this clonotype was seen a few times. This chain connects TRBV9 to TRBJ2-5, with 8 bases matching TRBD1. Trimming at V came to 3 bases and at J to 5 bases, leaving 6 bases not matched to a gene. Germline CDR1 SGDLS, CDR2 YYNGEE. This CDR3 is built from 14 residues. In DNA form, the CDR3 reads TGTGCCAGCAGCGCCCGACAGGGGAGGGAGACCCAGTACTTC. It encodes CASSARQGRETQYF.

Ten or more counts support this clonotype. This chain connects TRBV5-1 to TRBJ1-2; D remains unclear. Germline loops: CDR1 SGHRS, CDR2 YFSETQ. V lost 0 bases to trimming and J lost 4 bases, with 10 bases between them. This CDR3 contains 14 residues. The CDR3: CASSLGGRLYGYTF. CDR3 nucleotides: TGCGCCAGCAGCTTGGGAGGCAGACTCTATGGCTACACCTTC.